The next 25 T cell receptor beta chains were all read from a single sample in a study of Tregs in tolerant kidney transplant recipients. Here immunoSEQ multiplex PCR was the method, and the copy in TCRdb shows in-frame clones only, minus some. This sample's table reports about 33,000 clones. Sample: CD8+ T cells from blood, taken before the transplant. These receptors all come from a human donor who received a combined kidney and bone marrow transplant.

On this clone itself: From the germline J gene comes the end of the CDR3, since the read stops 3 residues before it. This chain joins TRBV14 and TRBJ2-7, with D possibly matching TRBD2 (7 bases). Trimming pared 4 bases from V and 1 base from J, leaving 14 bases between. This CDR3 has 15 residues. Per germline, CDR1 SGHDN and CDR2 FVKESK. The covered CDR3 bases are TGTGCCAGCAGCCCCATGGCGGGGGCATCCTACGAG. Translating it yields CASSPMAGASYE. The entire CDR3 reads CASSPMAGASYEQYF. Based on the CDR3 plus reference TRBV14 and TRBJ2-7, the full variable domain is EAGVTQFPSHSVIEKGQTVTLRCDPISGHDNLYWYRRVMGKEIKFLLHFVKESKQDESGMPNNRFLAERTGGTYSTLKVQPAELEDSGVYFCASSPMAGASYEQYFGPGTRLTVT.

Worth noting for this clone: The read stops 3 residues short of the end of the CDR3; the missing end is completed from the germline J gene. The V call is TRBV13, the J call TRBJ2-7; 10 nucleotides line up with TRBD1. CDR3 length: 16 residues. Germline CDR1 PRHDT, CDR2 FYEKMQ (reference sequence). V shed 5 bases and J 2 bases; nucleotides not matched to a gene: 9. This chain's CDR3 is CASSPGGTGVPYEQYF. The sequenced CDR3 bases are TGTGCCAGCAGCCCCGGTGGGACAGGGGTGCCCTACGAG. Variable domain in full (rest from reference TRBV13 and TRBJ2-7): AAGVIQSPRHLIKEKRETATLKCYPIPRHDTVYWYQQGPGQDPQFLISFYEKMQSDKGSIPDRFSAQQFSDYHSELNMSSLELGDSALYFCASSPGGTGVPYEQYFGPGTRLTVT.

CDR3 loop: CASSQGGGTGSSYGYTF. The CDR3 DNA, read in part, is TGCGCCAGCAGCCAAGGAGGGGGGACAGGGAGTAGCTATGGC. The J gene is TRBJ1-2, the V gene TRBV4-1, with 9 bases fitting TRBD1. The read gets to within 3 residues of the CDR3 end, and the germline J gene fills in the rest. V was clipped by 1 base and J by 4 bases; unmatched bases: 10. The CDR3 totals 17 residues. The germline gives CDR1 MGHRA, CDR2 YSYEKL.

On this clone itself: The read falls 3 residues short of the CDR3 end, and the missing part is taken from the germline J gene. The chain has TRBV10-2 and TRBJ2-5; D might be TRBD2 (5 bases). The V gene's germline CDR1 is WSHSY and CDR2 SAAADI. This CDR3 has 11 amino acids. V was cut by 4 bases and J by 5 bases, with 5 bases left in between. The CDR3 DNA, read in part, is TGCGCCAGCAGTGGAGGGGAGACC. Its translation is CASSGGET. The complete CDR3 sequence is CASSGGETQYF.

As regards this clone: The read comes to an end 3 residues before the CDR3 does, leaving the germline J gene to fill in the end. This sequence joins TRBV7-2 and TRBJ2-3; a weak D match, TRBD2 (6 bases). The germline V gene encodes CDR1 SGHTA and CDR2 FQGNSA. Trimming pared 5 bases from V and 5 bases from J, leaving 14 bases between. The CDR3 totals 14 residues. CDR3 DNA (partial): TGTGCCAGCAGCGCACGACTAGGTGGAGATACG. Translating it yields CASSARLGGDT. The whole CDR3 sequence is CASSARLGGDTQYF.

The sequenced part of the CDR3 DNA is TGTGCCAGCAGCCCGTGGGACAGAGGTTTTTACGAG. Amino acids: CASSPWDRGFYE. The full CDR3 reads CASSPWDRGFYEQYF. The chain links TRBV13 to TRBJ2-7, with 7 bases fitting TRBD1. From the germline J gene comes the end of the CDR3, since the read stops 3 residues before it. Germline CDR1 reads PRHDT; CDR2 reads FYEKMQ (reference sequence). The J segment lost 4 bases and the V segment lost 5 bases, leaving 11 bases of the junction unmatched. The CDR3 contains 15 residues. Full variable domain (outside the CDR3, taken from reference TRBV13 and TRBJ2-7): AAGVIQSPRHLIKEKRETATLKCYPIPRHDTVYWYQQGPGQDPQFLISFYEKMQSDKGSIPDRFSAQQFSDYHSELNMSSLELGDSALYFCASSPWDRGFYEQYFGPGTRLTVT.

A remark on this clone: The read halts 3 residues ahead of the CDR3 end, with the missing end drawn from the germline J gene. This chain uses TRBV6-1 with TRBJ2-3; D uncertain. Deletions cut 1 base from V and 1 base from J, with 6 bases between. The CDR3 runs 14 residues. CDR1 MNHNS and CDR2 SASEGT come from the germline V gene. The CDR3 DNA, read in part, is TGTGCCAGCAGTGAAGGTCCCGGCACAGATACG. This translates into CASSEGPGTDT. The CDR3 as a whole reads CASSEGPGTDTQYF.

About this clone: The read ends 3 residues before the CDR3 terminus; that terminus is restored from the germline J gene. The chain is built from TRBV18 and TRBJ2-7; tentatively, D is TRBD2 (6 bases). The V gene's germline CDR1 is KGHSH and CDR2 LQKENI. Trimming pared 11 bases from V and 2 bases from J, leaving 16 bases between. The length of the CDR3 is 13 residues. The CDR3 bases that were read are TGTGCCTCGCAAGGCCGACTAGCCTACGAG. This sequence encodes CASQGRLAYE. The CDR3 in full is CASQGRLAYEQYF.

In the case of this clone: The sequenced fragment ends 3 residues before the CDR3 boundary, so the rest is inferred from the germline J gene. The rearrangement joins TRBV19 to TRBJ2-7, with a tentative D call TRBD2 (6 bases). The ends were cut back, 4 bases at V and 6 bases at J, with 16 bases in the middle. The CDR3 covers 14 residues. The V gene's germline CDR1 is LNHDA and CDR2 SQIVND (reference sequence). The CDR3 region is CASSTDVNGGEQYF. The DNA read from the CDR3 is TGTGCCAGTAGTACCGACGTGAACGGGGGCGAG. Looking up the rest from reference TRBV19 and TRBJ2-7 gives the full variable domain: DGGITQSPKYLFRKEGQNVTLSCEQNLNHDAMYWYRQDPGQGLRLIYYSQIVNDFQKGDIAEGYSVSREKKESFPLTVTSAQKNPTAFYLCASSTDVNGGEQYFGPGTRLTVT.

In regard to this clone: The read halts 3 residues ahead of the CDR3 end, with the missing end drawn from the germline J gene. The chain carries TRBV7-9 and TRBJ2-1; 7 bases align to TRBD1. V was clipped by 5 bases and J by 8 bases; unmatched bases: 9. There are 14 residues in the CDR3. The germline V gene encodes CDR1 SEHNR and CDR2 FQNEAQ (reference sequence). The CDR3 here is CASSARQGSDEQFF. CDR3 bases read: TGTGCCAGCAGCGCAAGACAGGGTTCCGATGAG.

Turning to this clone: From the germline J gene comes the end of the CDR3, since the read stops 3 residues before it. The chain is built from TRBV29-1 and TRBJ1-1; the D gene is possibly TRBD1 (6 bases). Germline CDR1 SQVTM, CDR2 ANQGSEA. The CDR3 extends over 10 amino acids. Here the CDR3 reads CSVYQGEAFF. The covered CDR3 bases are TGCAGCGTGTACCAGGGGGAA. The full variable domain, rest sourced from reference TRBV29-1 and TRBJ1-1, is SAVISQKPSRDICQRGTSLTIQCQVDSQVTMMFWYRQQPGQSLTLIATANQGSEATYESGFVIDKFPISRPNLTFSTLTVSNMSPEDSSIYLCSVYQGEAFFGQGTRLTVV.

A word on this clone: The read terminates 3 residues ahead of where the CDR3 ends, so the germline J gene completes it. The rearrangement uses TRBV23-1 and TRBJ1-3; 8 bases are a match to TRBD1. TRBV23-1 is noted as an ORF with a role that remains uncertain. This CDR3 comprises 21 residues. V gave up 0 bases and J gave up 0 bases; unmatched junction bases: 16. The CDR3 sequence is CASSQSDKRQGPLSSGNTIYF. The covered CDR3 bases are TGCGCCAGCAGTCAATCGGATAAGAGACAGGGGCCCTTGAGCTCTGGAAACACC.

Concerning this clone: The observed sequence ends 3 residues before the CDR3 terminus, with the missing tail filled in from the germline J gene. The chain combines TRBV6-4 with TRBJ2-7; possibly TRBD1 for D (6 bases). This CDR3 has 14 amino acids. Germline V CDR1 and CDR2: MRHNA, SNTAGT. Trimming shortened V by 2 bases and J by 1 base, and 9 bases separated the two germline ends. CDR3 region: CASSDPTGSYEQYF. The covered CDR3 bases are TGTGCCAGCAGTGACCCAACAGGGTCCTACGAG.

About this clone: The missing CDR3 end, 3 residues past where the read stops, is filled in from the germline J gene. The chain joins TRBV7-6 to TRBJ2-7; the D gene is possibly TRBD2 (5 bases). Deletions cut 1 base from V and 4 bases from J, with 14 bases between. This CDR3 is 15 amino acids long. Germline lookup yields CDR1 SGHVS and CDR2 FNYEAQ. CDR3 residues: CASSLGPGMGYEQYF. CDR3 DNA (partial): TGTGCCAGCAGCTTAGGTCCGGGGATGGGGTACGAG.

As to this clone: Sequencing ends 3 residues short of the CDR3 end; the germline J gene provides the rest. The chain combines TRBV10-3 with TRBJ1-1; D unclear. Per the germline V gene, CDR1 is ENHRY and CDR2 is SYGVKD. V was pared by 0 bases and J by 1 base, with 15 bases between. The CDR3 covers 17 residues. Partial CDR3 DNA: TGTGCCATCAGTGAGTCGCCCAGCCAAGGGCCGAACACTGAA. Its translation is CAISESPSQGPNTE. The full CDR3 is CAISESPSQGPNTEAFF.

The CDR3 region is CSVETGWGDEQYF. The CDR3 bases that were read are TGCAGCGTTGAAACGGGCTGGGGGGACGAG. The chain joins TRBV29-1 to TRBJ2-7; D may be TRBD2 (6 bases). The CDR3 extends 3 residues past the end of the read, so its final part is completed from the germline J gene. Germline assignment: CDR1 SQVTM and CDR2 ANQGSEA. CDR3 length equals 13 residues. Deletions cut 2 bases from V and 5 bases from J, with 13 bases between.

For this clone: The read falls 3 residues short of the CDR3 end, and the missing part is taken from the germline J gene. V gene TRBV10-3 combines with J gene TRBJ1-6; D unclear. The CDR3 totals 16 residues. Trimming removed 3 bases from V and 9 bases from J, with 18 bases in between. Germline loops: CDR1 ENHRY, CDR2 SYGVKD. The CDR3 region is CAISDPAKGRSSPLHF. The part of the CDR3 DNA that was read is TGTGCCATCAGTGACCCCGCGAAGGGTAGGAGTTCACCC.

As regards this clone: Sequencing ends 3 residues short of the CDR3 end; the germline J gene provides the rest. The chain links TRBV7-6 to TRBJ2-7; no clear D. CDR1 SGHVS and CDR2 FNYEAQ come from the germline V gene. The V and J ends lost 1 base and 2 bases respectively, with 12 bases between them. This CDR3 spans 15 amino acids. Incomplete CDR3 DNA: TGTGCCAGCAGCTTAGGCGGCAGTTATACCTACGAG. Translated, it gives CASSLGGSYTYE. The full CDR3 reads CASSLGGSYTYEQYF.

Turning to this clone: Read coverage stops 3 residues before the CDR3 terminus; the germline J gene supplies the remainder. The chain uses TRBV7-2 and TRBJ2-5; 7 nucleotides align to TRBD2. This CDR3 has 15 residues. Trimming took 3 bases from V and 2 from J; bases not matched to a gene: 6. Germline V gene data show CDR1 as SGHTA and CDR2 as FQGNSA. The chain's CDR3 is CASSFPSGVQETQYF. The sequenced CDR3 bases are TGTGCCAGCAGCTTCCCTAGCGGAGTTCAAGAGACC.

Concerning this clone: Read sequence stops 3 residues before the CDR3 end, and the germline J gene provides the missing end. The chain employs TRBV20-1 and TRBJ2-7, with a possible D match to TRBD2 (5 bases). V lost 0 bases to trimming and J lost 6 bases, with 12 bases between them. The CDR3 sequence is 13 residues long. Germline V gene data show CDR1 as DFQATT and CDR2 as SNEGSKA (reference sequence). CDR3 amino acids: CSAREGLASEQYF. The part of the CDR3 DNA that was read is TGCAGTGCTAGAGAAGGCCTAGCTTCCGAG.

For this clone: Read data end 3 residues before the CDR3 end; the end is taken from the germline J gene. V and J are TRBV6-2 or TRBV6-3 and TRBJ2-2, with 7 positions matching TRBD1. V lost 0 bases and J lost 4; bases outside the gene matches: 5. The CDR3 has 16 amino acids. Germline V lookup: CDR1 MNHEY, CDR2 SVGEGT. CDR3 sequence reads: CASSYSEGQSTGELFF. CDR3 bases read: TGTGCCAGCAGTTACTCCGAGGGACAGTCCACCGGGGAG.

Concerning this clone: The CDR3 is cut off 3 residues early in the read; its end comes from the germline J gene. The V gene is TRBV18, the J gene TRBJ2-5; tentatively, D is TRBD2 (6 bases). This CDR3 is built from 14 residues. V lost 3 bases to trimming and J lost 5 bases, with 13 bases between them. Germline CDR1 is KGHSH and CDR2 is LQKENI. CDR3 bases read: TGTGCCAGCTCACCGGAGCGGGCGGGGGAGACC. Translating gives CASSPERAGET. In full, the CDR3 reads CASSPERAGETQYF.

As regards this clone: Sequencing ends 3 residues short of the CDR3 end; the germline J gene provides the rest. This rearrangement joins TRBV29-1 to TRBJ2-7; 9 positions agree with TRBD1. CDR1 is SQVTM, CDR2 ANQGSEA, per germline. This CDR3 is 12 amino acids long. Incomplete CDR3 DNA: TGCGGAGGGGGGACAGGGTCCTACGAG. Translation: CGGGTGSYE. The complete CDR3 protein is CGGGTGSYEQYF.

Notes on this clone: The CDR3 end falls 3 residues outside the read, so it is completed with the germline J gene. The chain links TRBV2 to TRBJ2-7; the match to TRBD1 covers 8 bases. Trimming took 6 bases from V and 0 from J; bases not matched to a gene: 4. From germline, CDR1 is SNHLY and CDR2 FYNNEI. The CDR3 has 14 amino acids. The CDR3 region is CASSPGTGSYEQYF. Partial CDR3 DNA: TGTGCCAGCAGCCCTGGGACAGGCTCCTACGAG.

To note about this clone: The read ends 3 residues shy of where the CDR3 ends; the end is completed using the germline J gene. This chain connects TRBV5-1 to TRBJ2-7; 7 nucleotides line up with TRBD1. The ends lost 4 bases at V and 1 base at J; junction bases unmatched: 11. Per the germline V gene, CDR1 is SGHRS and CDR2 is YFSETQ. This CDR3 has 16 residues. The CDR3 bases that were read are TGCGCCAGCAGCCCACTCGACAGGGTCGATTCCTACGAG. It yields the protein CASSPLDRVDSYE. The full CDR3 protein reads CASSPLDRVDSYEQYF.